Presented here are 8 T cell receptor beta chains from one specimen sequenced in a study of T cell responses to AZD1222 COVID-19 vaccine. Some clones are missing from TCRdb's copy, which holds only in-frame ones; the method was immunoSEQ multiplex PCR. Of 35,000 to 55,000 clones listed, 83% were seen once; the top ten hold under 65%. The input for sequencing was peripheral blood, taken on day 0 of AZD1222 vaccination. These receptors all come from an adult in good health.

V usage is TRBV15 and J usage is TRBJ2-7; tentatively, D is TRBD1 (6 bases). The CDR3 length is 14 residues. CDR1 and CDR2 from the germline V gene are LNHNV and YYDKDF (reference sequence). V was trimmed by 0 bases and J by 2 bases, leaving 8 bases between them. The CDR3 here is CATSRDGGPYEQYF. CDR3 DNA: TGTGCCACCAGCAGAGATGGGGGCCCCTACGAGCAGTACTTC.

This clone was seen a single time. The V and J genes are TRBV7-3 and TRBJ2-3, with D perhaps TRBD2 (6 bases). V lost 5 bases to trimming and J lost 2 bases, with 14 bases between them. Germline assignment: CDR1 SGHTA and CDR2 FQGTGA. CDR3 length: 15 amino acids. CDR3 in amino acids: CASSHDGGFTDTQYF. CDR3 nucleotide sequence: TGTGCCAGCAGCCACGATGGGGGGTTCACAGATACGCAGTATTTT.

The rearrangement uses TRBV6-5 and TRBJ1-2; the D is unclear. Germline assignment: CDR1 MNHEY and CDR2 SVGAGI. The length of the CDR3 is 15 residues. V shed 3 bases and J shed 1 base, with 12 bases lying between them. CDR3 amino acids: CASSYGRINNYGYTF. The CDR3 bases are TGTGCCAGCAGTTATGGACGGATTAATAACTATGGCTACACCTTC.

The chain carries TRBV4-1 and TRBJ1-3; D not resolved. The germline V gene has CDR1 MGHRA and CDR2 YSYEKL. The CDR3 covers 14 residues. V shed 7 bases and J shed 9 bases, with 19 bases lying between them. The CDR3 loop is CASKDAPKGGTIYF. The DNA of the CDR3 is TGCGCCAGCAAGGACGCACCGAAGGGCGGCACCATATATTTT.

This rearrangement joins TRBV6-6 to TRBJ2-7; the D gene is possibly TRBD2 (6 bases). V shed 3 bases and J shed 6 bases, with 21 bases lying between them. Germline-derived CDR1 and CDR2 are MNHNY and SVGAGI (reference sequence). The CDR3 loop spans 16 amino acids. The DNA of the CDR3 is TGTGCCAGCAGTTATAGCGGACCCGCCCGGCCTGGCGAGCAGTACTTC. Translated, it gives CASSYSGPARPGEQYF.

The chain uses TRBV5-1 and TRBJ2-3; 9 nucleotides match TRBD2. Germline values: CDR1 SGHRS, CDR2 YFSETQ. There are 15 residues in the CDR3. V shed 0 bases, J shed 1 base, and the junction held 0 bases outside the gene matches. CDR3 sequence (DNA): TGCGCCAGCAGCTTGGGCGGGAGGGGCACAGATACGCAGTATTTT. It codes for CASSLGGRGTDTQYF.

This rearrangement joins TRBV7-8 to TRBJ2-7; unclear D gene. V was clipped by 1 base and J by 6 bases, with 10 bases between them. This CDR3 contains 13 residues. Germline V CDR1 and CDR2: SGHVS, FQNEAQ. The CDR3 region has the DNA TGTGCCAGCAGCTTAGAGGGATTAGGCGAGCAGTACTTC. As protein: CASSLEGLGEQYF.

CDR3 coding DNA: TGTGCCAGCAGCCCCTTAACAGGGTTGACGAACTATGGCTACACCTTC. Its translation is CASSPLTGLTNYGYTF. The rearrangement links TRBV11-2 to TRBJ1-2, with D perhaps matching TRBD1 (6 bases). V dropped 5 bases and J dropped 2 bases, with 18 bases sitting between them. Looked up from germline, CDR1 is SGHAT and CDR2 is FQNNGV. There are 16 residues in the CDR3. The full variable domain, completed using reference TRBV11-2 and TRBJ1-2, is EAGVAQSPRYKIIEKRQSVAFWCNPISGHATLYWYQQILGQGPKLLIQFQNNGVVDDSQLPKDRFSAERLKGVDSTLKIQPAKLEDSAVYLCASSPLTGLTNYGYTFGSGTRLTVV.